This TCR beta chain was sequenced in a study of OX40 agonist ivuxolimab in advanced cancers. On this clone itself: Its target is not known.

The ends lost 5 bases at V and 4 bases at J; junction bases unmatched: 8. The germline CDR1 and CDR2 sequences are SGHAT and FQNNGV. This CDR3 has 16 amino acids. Study findings and constraints: Undetermined was the antigen specificity of the expanded peripheral T cells.

Produced via immunoSEQ multiplex PCR; TCRdb's table is partial and in-frame only. Among around 70,000 clones listed, roughly 89% were seen once. Autoimmune disease history or systemic immunosuppression meant exclusion. The material was CD4+ or CD8+ T cells sorted from blood, obtained in a trial of the OX40 agonist ivuxolimab. The receptor's source is an adult with an advanced solid tumor such as melanoma, head and neck, liver or kidney cancer. The chain uses TRBV11-2 and TRBJ2-3; 11 bases match TRBD2. The CDR3 sequence is CASSVISGGVADTQYF. CDR3 nucleotides: TGTGCCAGCAGCGTAATTAGCGGGGGGGTCGCAGATACGCAGTATTTT. The variable domain in full, completed from reference TRBV11-2 and TRBJ2-3, reads EAGVAQSPRYKIIEKRQSVAFWCNPISGHATLYWYQQILGQGPKLLIQFQNNGVVDDSQLPKDRFSAERLKGVDSTLKIQPAKLEDSAVYLCASSVISGGVADTQYFGPGTRLTVL.